This T cell receptor beta chain was profiled in a study of T cell responses to AZD1222 COVID-19 vaccine. Study-level information: Pooled samples include second doses given at about 4 or 12 weeks.

Only in-frame clones appear in the TCRdb table, and some are missing; sequencing was by immunoSEQ multiplex PCR. The sample has around 150,000 clones, about nine tenths seen once. Findings of the study overall: With dominance at 160-218 and 743-854, vaccine-associated CD4 TCRs spanned spike. Nearly half of unique spike-specific TCRs reportedly avoided B.1.351 and B.1.1.7 mutated regions. With two AZD1222 doses given, Spike-specific TCR breadth and depth both rose.

A word on this clone: Antigen: not known.

The CDR3 extends over 16 amino acids. V lost 2 bases to trimming and J lost 2 bases; unmatched junction nucleotides: 2. Germline V CDR1 and CDR2: SGHAT, FQNNGV. This receptor was identified in an adult in good health. The genes are TRBV11-2 and TRBJ1-4; 10 nucleotides agree with TRBD1. The sequenced sample was peripheral blood, obtained on day 0 of AZD1222 vaccination. CDR3 in amino acids: CASSLLGQGTNEKLFF. As DNA, the CDR3 is TGTGCCAGCAGCTTACTGGGACAGGGGACTAATGAAAAACTGTTTTTT.